The 8 T cell receptor beta chains listed next were all sequenced from one sample in a study of cytomegalovirus exposure and HLA in healthy donors. PCR was performed using 60 Vbeta and 13 Jbeta primers. This table comes from immunoSEQ multiplex PCR, and its TCRdb copy is limited to in-frame clones, with some not included. The sample has 200,000 or so clones; 78% are singletons. The material sequenced was PBMCs. The source is a male donor in good health and CMV-seronegative.

This chain connects TRBV6-1 to TRBJ1-5; possibly TRBD1 for D (5 bases). The ends were cut back, 4 bases at V and 4 bases at J, with 8 bases in the middle. CDR3 length equals 13 residues. Germline V lookup: CDR1 MNHNS, CDR2 SASEGT. CDR3 DNA sequence: TGTGCCAGCAGTGCAGACAGAAATCAGCCCCAGCATTTT. Its translation: CASSADRNQPQHF.

The V and J genes are TRBV5-4 and TRBJ2-7; 9 positions agree with TRBD1. The germline V gene encodes CDR1 SGHNT and CDR2 YYREEE (reference sequence). The CDR3 totals 14 residues. The trim removed 4 bases at V and 4 bases at J, leaving 6 bases unmatched. The CDR3 bases are TGTGCCAGCAGCAAGGGGACAGGGAGTTACGAGCAGTACTTC. The encoded protein is CASSKGTGSYEQYF.

V usage is TRBV27 and J usage is TRBJ2-5; the match to TRBD2 covers 14 bases. CDR3 size: 17 residues. The J segment lost 7 bases and the V segment lost 2 bases, leaving 9 bases of the junction unmatched. CDR1 and CDR2 (germline): MNHEY, SMNVEV (reference sequence). CDR3 coding DNA: TGTGCCAGCAGTTTACAGGGACTAGCGGGAGTCGGTGGGACCCAGTACTTC. Amino acids: CASSLQGLAGVGGTQYF.

In regard to this clone: At one boundary the junction diverges from the germline segment, which might be a read error. This chain joins TRBV4-1 and TRBJ1-1; possible D gene TRBD1, 6 bases. Germline CDR1 MGHRA, CDR2 YSYEKL. The CDR3 runs to 15 residues. The CDR3 reads CASSLQQGINTEVFF. As DNA, the CDR3 is TGTGCCAGCAGCCTACAACAGGGAATTAACACTGAAGTTTTCTTT.

The chain couples TRBV30 to TRBJ2-7; no definite D call. Germline lookup yields CDR1 GTSNPN and CDR2 SVGIG (reference sequence). The germline V and J ends were trimmed by 1 base and 4 bases, with 11 bases remaining between them. The CDR3 length is 13 residues. The CDR3 spells CAWSGDLGYEQYF. The CDR3, as DNA: TGTGCCTGGAGTGGTGACTTAGGTTACGAGCAGTACTTC.

This clone has more than one count but fewer than ten. The V call is TRBV19, the J call TRBJ1-1, with D possibly being TRBD1 (5 bases). V was clipped by 7 bases and J by 2 bases, with 14 bases between them. CDR3 length equals 14 residues. Germline-derived CDR1 and CDR2 are LNHDA and SQIVND (reference sequence). The CDR3 spells CASILTETNTEAFF. The CDR3 DNA sequence: TGTGCCAGTATCCTGACAGAGACAAACACTGAAGCTTTCTTT.

The V gene is TRBV7-9, the J gene TRBJ2-6; no clear D gene. Trimming shortened V by 6 bases and J by 1 base, and 7 bases separated the two germline ends. The CDR3 totals 14 residues. CDR1 and CDR2 from the germline V gene are SEHNR and FQNEAQ (reference sequence). Here the CDR3 DNA reads TGTGCCAGCAGTACAAGTTCTGGGGCCAACGTCCTGACTTTC. Encoded protein: CASSTSSGANVLTF. The full variable domain, rest sourced from reference TRBV7-9 and TRBJ2-6, is DTGVSQNPRHKITKRGQNVTFRCDPISEHNRLYWYRQTLGQGPEFLTYFQNEAQLEKSRLLSDRFSAERPKGSFSTLEIQRTEQGDSAMYLCASSTSSGANVLTFGAGSRLTVL.

The chain couples TRBV5-1 to TRBJ1-1; no clear D gene. The ends were cut back, 1 base at V and 0 bases at J, with 7 bases in the middle. Germline CDR1 SGHRS, CDR2 YFSETQ. The CDR3 is 14 residues long. The CDR3 protein is CASSLTSVNTEAFF. In DNA form, the CDR3 reads TGCGCCAGCAGCTTGACCTCAGTGAACACTGAAGCTTTCTTT.